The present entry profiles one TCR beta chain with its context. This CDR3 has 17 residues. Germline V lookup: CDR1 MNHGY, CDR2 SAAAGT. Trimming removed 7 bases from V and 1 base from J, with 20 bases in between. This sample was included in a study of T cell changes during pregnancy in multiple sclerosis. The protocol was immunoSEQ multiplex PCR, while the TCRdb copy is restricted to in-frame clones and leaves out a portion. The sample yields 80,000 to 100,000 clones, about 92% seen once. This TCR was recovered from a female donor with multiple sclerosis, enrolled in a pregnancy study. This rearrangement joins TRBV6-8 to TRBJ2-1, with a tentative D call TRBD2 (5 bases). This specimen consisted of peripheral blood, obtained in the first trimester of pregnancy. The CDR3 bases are TGTGCCAGCACCTACGTCGGGGTTCGCTCTTCCTACAATGAGCAGTTCTTC. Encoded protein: CASTYVGVRSSYNEQFF.